This T cell receptor beta chain was observed in a study of beta chain features in type 1 diabetes. This clone came up a few times. The study reverse transcribed the entire isolated RNA, so it sequenced expressed TCRB transcripts. This table comes from immunoSEQ multiplex PCR, and its TCRdb copy is limited to in-frame clones, with some not included. The sample consists of about 300,000 clones, approximately 8% of them appearing once. The sequence was collected from a woman aged 18-29 years in good health. Source material: central memory CD4+ T cells from blood.

The CDR3, as DNA: TGTGCCACCAAAGGGTTCACACGCGGGCCCCAGCATTTT. This encodes CATKGFTRGPQHF. The chain employs TRBV15 and TRBJ1-5; D gene ambiguous. Trimming cost V 7 bases and J 9 bases, with 16 bases left between them. The CDR3 is made up of 13 amino acids. Germline V gene lookup returns CDR1 LNHNV and CDR2 YYDKDF (reference sequence). The entire variable domain, with the rest obtained from reference TRBV15 and TRBJ1-5, is as follows: DAMVIQNPRYQVTQFGKPVTLSCSQTLNHNVMYWYQQKSSQAPKLLFHYYDKDFNNEADTPDNFQSRRPNTSFCFLDIRSPGLGDTAMYLCATKGFTRGPQHFGDGTRLSIL.